This T cell receptor (beta chain) derives from a study of cytomegalovirus exposure and HLA in healthy donors. Study-level points and caveats: Productive status was seen about 87% or about 30% of the time for most TCR beta V segments in an earlier analysis. Later findings reportedly placed an Asian-associated ancestry cluster below the approximately 620-donor mean for N-insertions.

The CDR3 consists of 15 residues. CDR1 SSHAT and CDR2 FNYEAQ come from the germline V gene (reference sequence). Healthy donors of bone marrow made up the group. The PCR made use of 60 Vbeta and 13 Jbeta primers. The method was immunoSEQ multiplex PCR; TCRdb's version includes in-frame clones alone and lacks a portion of them. The profile shows about 200,000 clones, almost 80% of them singletons. Regarding this clone: Its antigen is not identified. The junction differs from germline at one of its ends, possibly a read error.

Sequencing was done on a sample of PBMCs. The gene calls are TRBV7-7 and TRBJ2-2; 8 bases match TRBD2. This TCR derives from a male donor in good health and CMV-seronegative. CDR3 sequence: CASSGGHGNTGELFF. DNA of the CDR3: TGTGCTAGCAGCGGGGGCCACGGTAACACCGGGGAGCTGTTTTTT.